The 29 T cell receptor beta chains below all came from one sample that was sequenced in a study of blood T cell repertoires in COVID-19 (dated by TCRdb to 2020 to 2021). The method was the immunoSEQ multiplex PCR assay. TCRdb limited this immuneACCESS table to in-frame rearrangements with V and J called. A share of clones is missing; checked studies link under half to unresolved V genes, and the rest is unexplained. The sample table records 50,000 to 60,000 clones; approximately 85% of these occur just once. The top ten hold over 9.5% of the sample. Sequencing was performed on peripheral blood. The origin of the receptors is a human donor in a cohort sampled during active COVID-19.

The chain joins TRBV7-2 to TRBJ2-7; 8 nucleotides agree with TRBD2. The germline V gene has CDR1 SGHTA and CDR2 FQGNSA. The V segment lost 3 bases and the J segment 6 bases; nucleotides outside the gene matches: 4. The CDR3 sequence is 13 residues long. The CDR3: CASSLEREFEQYF. CDR3 sequence (DNA): TGTGCCAGCAGCTTGGAGCGGGAGTTCGAGCAGTACTTC.

This sequence joins TRBV24-1 and TRBJ2-1; TRBD2 is a possible D gene (7 bases). Germline V lookup: CDR1 KGHDR, CDR2 SFDVKD. V lost 4 bases and J lost 11, with 20 bases in between. This CDR3 is built from 15 residues. The CDR3 coding sequence is TGTGCCACCAGTGACCCGTCGGGGGGCGCCTTTAAGCAGTTCTTC. It codes for CATSDPSGGAFKQFF.

This sequence joins TRBV10-3 and TRBJ2-3; 11 bases line up with TRBD2. The V segment lost 10 bases and the J segment 3 bases; nucleotides outside the gene matches: 12. Germline V CDR1 and CDR2: ENHRY, SYGVKD. The length of the CDR3 is 16 residues. This CDR3 reads CANSQIAGGGTDTQYF. The CDR3 DNA is TGTGCCAACTCGCAAATAGCGGGAGGGGGGACAGATACGCAGTATTTT.

V and J are TRBV5-1 and TRBJ1-1; tentatively, D is TRBD1 (5 bases). The CDR3 sequence is 13 residues long. The ends were cut back, 1 base at V and 6 bases at J, with 10 bases in the middle. Germline V gene data show CDR1 as SGHRS and CDR2 as YFSETQ. The CDR3 DNA reads as TGCGCCAGCAGCTTGACAGGATTGTCTGAAGCTTTCTTT. It codes for CASSLTGLSEAFF.

This chain uses TRBV7-3 with TRBJ2-1; maybe TRBD2 (6 bases). The CDR3 contains 14 residues. The germline CDR1 and CDR2 sequences are SGHTA and FQGTGA. V lost 5 bases, J lost 9 bases, and 17 bases lay in between. This CDR3 is CASSTFGGISEQFF. The CDR3 coding sequence is TGTGCCAGCAGCACCTTTGGCGGGATTAGTGAGCAGTTCTTC.

This clone appeared a few times. The chain uses TRBV18 and TRBJ2-1, with TRBD2 matching 12 bases. J lost 5 bases, V lost 1 base, and 3 bases had no gene match. This CDR3 has 16 residues. The germline V gene encodes CDR1 KGHSH and CDR2 LQKENI. The CDR3 nucleotides read TGTGCCAGCTCACCACGACTAGCGGGAGACGACAATGAGCAGTTCTTC. It codes for CASSPRLAGDDNEQFF. Filled out from reference TRBV18 and TRBJ2-1, the complete variable domain reads NAGVMQNPRHLVRRRGQEARLRCSPMKGHSHVYWYRQLPEEGLKFMVYLQKENIIDESGMPKERFSAEFPKEGPSILRIQQVVRGDSAAYFCASSPRLAGDDNEQFFGPGTRLTVL.

A remark on this clone: The junction and the germline gene differ at one end; a read error may be behind it. The V call is TRBV14, the J call TRBJ2-1; 9 bases fit TRBD2. This CDR3 contains 17 residues. Germline V gene data show CDR1 as SGHDN and CDR2 as FVKESK. In DNA, the CDR3 is TGTGCCAGCAGCCAACTCCCCAGCGGGAGGTGGAACAATGGGCAGTTCTTC. It specifies CASSQLPSGRWNNGQFF.

This clone was detected a few times. CDR3 nucleotide sequence: TGTGCCAGCTCACCAGACATGAACACTGAAGCTTTCTTT. It encodes CASSPDMNTEAFF. The chain joins TRBV18 to TRBJ1-1; D unclear. The length of the CDR3 is 13 residues. V was trimmed by 2 bases and J by 0 bases, leaving 4 bases between them. Germline CDR1 KGHSH, CDR2 LQKENI. The full variable domain, in which reference TRBV18 and TRBJ1-1 provide the parts outside the CDR3, is NAGVMQNPRHLVRRRGQEARLRCSPMKGHSHVYWYRQLPEEGLKFMVYLQKENIIDESGMPKERFSAEFPKEGPSILRIQQVVRGDSAAYFCASSPDMNTEAFFGQGTRLTVV.

V gene TRBV29-1 combines with J gene TRBJ1-4; D may be TRBD1 (5 bases). Germline V gene sequence: CDR1 SQVTM, CDR2 ANQGSEA. Trimming cost V 4 bases and J 4 bases, with 19 bases left between them. The CDR3 is 16 residues long. DNA for the CDR3: TGCAGCGTTGGGAGGGGCAGGCCCTGGGATAATGAAAAACTGTTTTTT. As protein: CSVGRGRPWDNEKLFF.

The chain links TRBV19 to TRBJ2-1, with a possible D match to TRBD2 (5 bases). Germline V gene sequence: CDR1 LNHDA, CDR2 SQIVND (reference sequence). Trimming stripped 5 bases from V and 2 bases from J, with 13 bases between. There are 15 residues in the CDR3. The CDR3: CASSPLTRTYNEQFF. The CDR3 DNA follows: TGTGCCAGTAGTCCCCTCACTAGAACCTACAATGAGCAGTTCTTC.

The chain carries TRBV5-1 and TRBJ2-1; TRBD2 matches 14 bases. Germline V CDR1 and CDR2: SGHRS, YFSETQ. The CDR3 runs 16 residues. V was pared by 0 bases and J by 5 bases, with 1 base of the junction left unmatched. The CDR3 reads CASSLETSGRDNEQFF. The CDR3 nucleotides read TGCGCCAGCAGCTTGGAGACTAGCGGGAGGGACAATGAGCAGTTCTTC.

As concerns this clone: The junction differs from germline at one of its ends, possibly a read error. The chain carries TRBV7-2 and TRBJ2-5; TRBD2 aligns across 10 bases. CDR3 length: 14 amino acids. CDR1 is SGHTA, CDR2 FQGNSA, per germline. CDR3 nucleotide sequence: TGTGCCAGCAGCCTAGCGGGAGCTTTGGAGACCCAGTACTTC. Its translation: CASSLAGALETQYF.

The chain is built from TRBV7-9 and TRBJ2-5; 11 positions agree with TRBD2. V was clipped by 5 bases and J by 5 bases; unmatched bases: 7. The V gene's germline CDR1 is SEHNR and CDR2 FQNEAQ (reference sequence). CDR3 length equals 15 residues. CDR3 DNA: TGTGCCAGCAGCGCGACCGGGACTAGCGGCGAGACCCAGTACTTC. It codes for CASSATGTSGETQYF.

The chain uses TRBV4-3 and TRBJ2-7; 13 nucleotides line up with TRBD2. CDR3 length equals 20 residues. V dropped 0 bases and J dropped 0; count of bases not matched to a gene: 11. Germline CDR1 LGHNA, CDR2 YSLEER. CDR3 loop: CASSQDRLGTSGTYSYEQYF. CDR3 in DNA: TGCGCCAGCAGCCAAGATAGGCTAGGGACTAGCGGGACGTACTCCTACGAGCAGTACTTC.

V usage is TRBV4-1 and J usage is TRBJ2-5; TRBD2 agrees at 8 bases. Trimming cost V 1 base and J 1 base; bases outside gene matches: 11. The V gene's germline CDR1 is MGHRA and CDR2 YSYEKL. The CDR3 is 18 amino acids. The CDR3: CASSQGPAGGGGQETQYF. CDR3 bases: TGCGCCAGCAGCCAAGGGCCTGCGGGGGGCGGAGGCCAAGAGACCCAGTACTTC.

V gene TRBV19 combines with J gene TRBJ1-2, with unresolved D. The germline gives CDR1 LNHDA, CDR2 SQIVND (reference sequence). CDR3 size: 13 residues. Between the trimmed V and J ends, which lost 6 bases and 6 bases, there was a span of 14 bases. The CDR3 DNA reads as TGTGCCAGTAGAAGGTCGGCCGGGGATGGCTACACCTTC. It codes for CASRRSAGDGYTF.

This chain joins TRBV11-2 and TRBJ2-1; weak D call: TRBD2 (6 bases). V shed 5 bases and J shed 9 bases, with 20 bases lying between them. The germline V gene encodes CDR1 SGHAT and CDR2 FQNNGV. The CDR3 runs to 15 residues. The CDR3 nucleotides are TGTGCCAGCAGCCCCTCCCCCGGGAGTCAGGTTGAGCAGTTCTTC. It specifies CASSPSPGSQVEQFF.

V is TRBV10-1 and J is TRBJ1-1; TRBD1 aligns across 7 bases. J was trimmed by 10 bases and V by 4 bases; bases with no gene match: 9. The CDR3 loop spans 13 amino acids. The V gene's germline CDR1 is WNHNN and CDR2 SYGVQD (reference sequence). The CDR3 bases are TGCGCCAGCAGTGTGGGACAGAAGGGGGTAGCTTTCTTT. It codes for CASSVGQKGVAFF.

Comment on this clone: An end of the junction differs from the germline gene, which may be a read error. The V call is TRBV5-5, the J call TRBJ1-1; 10 bases match TRBD1. Germline V gene sequence: CDR1 SGHKS, CDR2 YYEKEE (reference sequence). This CDR3 is built from 17 residues. The CDR3 sequence is CAISSVPGQGFGTEAFF. CDR3 nucleotides: TGCGCAATCAGCTCAGTCCCGGGACAGGGGTTCGGCACTGAAGCTTTCTTT.

This clone has only one observation. The CDR3 region has the DNA TGCGCCAGCAGGCCTGATCAGGGGGCCTATGGCTACACCTTC. Protein: CASRPDQGAYGYTF. The J gene is TRBJ1-2, the V gene TRBV10-2; 8 bases match TRBD1. The germline V gene has CDR1 WSHSY and CDR2 SAAADI. The CDR3 spans 14 residues. Losses at the gene ends were 6 bases for V and 4 bases for J; bases not matched to a gene: 7.

This chain links TRBV10-3 with TRBJ2-7; 7 positions match TRBD1. Germline CDR1 ENHRY, CDR2 SYGVKD. This CDR3 spans 17 amino acids. The ends lost 2 bases at V and 0 bases at J; junction bases unmatched: 10. The CDR3 spells CAISEPTGVSSSYEQYF. In nucleotides, the CDR3 is TGTGCCATCAGTGAGCCAACAGGGGTCTCATCCTCCTACGAGCAGTACTTC.

The chain joins TRBV27 to TRBJ1-1; 7 bases align to TRBD1. This CDR3 contains 14 residues. J gave up 2 bases and V 6 bases, and 6 bases lay outside the gene matches. Germline CDR1 MNHEY, CDR2 SMNVEV (reference sequence). In DNA, the CDR3 is TGTGCCAGCAGGGCCCAGGGGGGTAACACTGAAGCTTTCTTT. It specifies CASRAQGGNTEAFF.

The chain carries TRBV6-1 and TRBJ2-7; 7 nucleotides line up with TRBD2. This CDR3 has 14 residues. Per the germline V gene, CDR1 is MNHNS and CDR2 is SASEGT. V trimming: 2 bases; J trimming: 2 bases; junction bases outside the gene matches: 3. The CDR3: CASSELGGTYEQYF. Written as DNA, the CDR3 is TGTGCCAGCAGTGAACTCGGGGGGACCTACGAGCAGTACTTC.

The rearrangement links TRBV5-8 to TRBJ1-1; a weak D match, TRBD1 (5 bases). V was shortened by 0 bases and J by 0 bases, with 9 bases between the two germline ends. In germline, CDR1 is SGHTS, CDR2 YDEGEE. The length of the CDR3 is 15 residues. The CDR3 sequence: CASSLVTGLNTEAFF. The CDR3 bases are TGTGCCAGCAGCTTGGTTACAGGTCTGAACACTGAAGCTTTCTTT. The full variable domain, in which reference TRBV5-8 and TRBJ1-1 provide the parts outside the CDR3, is EAGVTQSPTHLIKTRGQQATLRCSPISGHTSVYWYQQALGLGLQFLLWYDEGEERNRGNFPPRFSGRQFPNYSSELNVNALELEDSALYLCASSLVTGLNTEAFFGQGTRLTVV.

V is TRBV3-1 (or the pseudogene TRBV3-2) and J is TRBJ2-5; 7 positions match TRBD1. CDR1 and CDR2 from the germline V gene are LGHDT and YNNKEL (reference sequence). The CDR3 loop spans 14 amino acids. J gave up 3 bases and V 5 bases, and 6 bases lay outside the gene matches. CDR3 nucleotides: TGTGCCAGCAGCACGACAGGGTTGGAAGAGACCCAGTACTTC. Protein: CASSTTGLEETQYF.

This clone was seen just once. This chain joins TRBV29-1 and TRBJ1-2; 9 bases line up with TRBD1. In germline, CDR1 is SQVTM, CDR2 ANQGSEA. The V segment lost 6 bases and the J segment 5 bases; nucleotides outside the gene matches: 4. This CDR3 comprises 12 residues. CDR3 sequence (DNA): TGCAGCGTGGGACAGGGAGAATATGGCTACACCTTC. It encodes CSVGQGEYGYTF.

This clone has a handful of counts. This chain uses TRBV28 with TRBJ2-5; TRBD2 aligns across 11 bases. Germline loops: CDR1 MDHEN, CDR2 SYDVKM. This CDR3 has 16 amino acids. V lost 5 bases to trimming and J lost 0 bases; unmatched junction nucleotides: 5. The CDR3 DNA is TGTGCCAGCAGTAGACTAGCGGGACTCAACCAAGAGACCCAGTACTTC. This gives the protein CASSRLAGLNQETQYF.

This clone has at least ten counts. This chain joins TRBV5-1 and TRBJ1-2; 9 nucleotides line up with TRBD1. The length of the CDR3 is 14 residues. Germline loops: CDR1 SGHRS, CDR2 YFSETQ. The V and J ends lost 4 bases and 6 bases, in that order; junction bases with no gene match: 7. The CDR3 region is CASSARGQGDGYTF. The CDR3 DNA reads TGCGCCAGCAGCGCGCGGGGACAGGGCGATGGCTACACCTTC.

This chain connects TRBV5-4 to TRBJ1-3; TRBD1 matches at 7 bases. Germline lookup yields CDR1 SGHNT and CDR2 YYREEE (reference sequence). After removal of 5 bases from V and 5 bases from J, the junction contained 7 bases not matched to a gene. The CDR3 loop spans 14 amino acids. The CDR3 DNA follows: TGTGCCAGCAGTCGAACAGGGGAACGAAACACCATATATTTT. It specifies CASSRTGERNTIYF. Supplemented by reference TRBV5-4 and TRBJ1-3, the full variable domain reads ETGVTQSPTHLIKTRGQQVTLRCSSQSGHNTVSWYQQALGQGPQFIFQYYREEENGRGNFPPRFSGLQFPNYSSELNVNALELDDSALYLCASSRTGERNTIYFGEGSWLTVV.